Given below is one T cell receptor beta chain in context. The target antigen is unknown. The sample comes from a study of cytomegalovirus exposure and HLA in healthy donors. Findings and caveats of the study: Rare TCR sequences dominated, though some public TCRs recurred in many donors. Near-uniform donor sequencing depth was presumed by presence/absence analyses. The number of N-insertions in an Asian-associated ancestry cluster was reportedly below the approximately 700-donor mean in a later analysis.

Among the donors, all were healthy bone marrow donors. The PCR employed 60 Vbeta primers together with 13 Jbeta primers. Assay: immunoSEQ multiplex PCR; the TCRdb copy retains only in-frame clones and omits some. The repertoire holds 200,000 to 250,000 clones, with 81% as singletons. The CDR3 sequence is 14 residues long. Deletions cut 6 bases from V and 4 bases from J, with 14 bases between. Germline V gene data show CDR1 as SGHRS and CDR2 as YFSETQ. Sequencing was performed on PBMCs. The gene calls are TRBV5-1 and TRBJ2-1, with D maybe TRBD2 (6 bases). The receptor was isolated from a woman aged 55-70 years in good health and CMV-seropositive. CDR3 nucleotides: TGCGCCAGCACAGGGTCTAGCGTGTACAATGAGCAGTTCTTC. Protein: CASTGSSVYNEQFF.